A single sample is the source of the 24 T cell receptor beta chains below, sequenced in a study of blood T cells in healthy people across ages (dated by TCRdb to the mid-2010s). The method was 5' RACE. Sequencing used an Illumina HiSeq 2500. A second PCR of about 7 to 12 cycles was run with a J-beta primer mix and a sample-barcoded 5' primer. TCRdb reprocessed the public reads (quality trimming at Q25 with fastp, clone calling with MiXCR) and kept in-frame beta chains. Duplicate CDR3 protein sequences are folded into a single record with the most common DNA and genes. The sample table lists hundreds of thousands of distinct CDR3 sequences, 29% of them with a count of one. Roughly a sixth of the sample comes from the top ten. The sample consisted of blood. All receptors derive from a woman at least 80 years old in good health.

The V call is TRBV20-1, the J call TRBJ1-5, with TRBD1 as a possible D gene (6 bases). The CDR3 spans 13 residues. Deletions cut 4 bases from V and 1 base from J, with 8 bases between. Looked up from germline, CDR1 is DFQATT and CDR2 is SNEGSKA (reference sequence). DNA of the CDR3: TGCAGTGCTATGGGGGCGAGCAATCAGCCCCAGCATTTT. Translation gives CSAMGASNQPQHF.

The chain combines TRBV5-1 with TRBJ2-2, with 11 bases lining up with TRBD1. The CDR3 extends over 15 amino acids. V lost 7 bases to trimming and J lost 5 bases; unmatched junction nucleotides: 7. In germline, CDR1 is SGHRS, CDR2 YFSETQ. DNA of the CDR3: TGCGCCAGCGATGGAGGACAGGGGGCGACCGGGGAGCTGTTTTTT. Its protein product is CASDGGQGATGELFF.

As regards this clonotype: This could be a read error, since a much larger clone is one nucleotide away. The chain joins TRBV20-1 to TRBJ2-1; 7 bases are shared with TRBD1. The last part of the DNA fits TRBJ2-7 better; the J call may be wrong. This CDR3 has 17 amino acids. Germline values: CDR1 DFQATT, CDR2 SNEGSKA (reference sequence). Here the CDR3 reads CSAPASRQGGTYNEQYF. CDR3 bases: TGCAGTGCTCCGGCTTCAAGACAGGGTGGGACCTACAATGAGCAGTACTTC.

This clonotype was detected many times. The chain recombines TRBV25-1 with TRBJ1-6; TRBD1 might be the D (6 bases). This CDR3 has 15 residues. Deletions cut 5 bases from V and 7 bases from J, with 15 bases between. Germline-derived CDR1 and CDR2 are MGHDK and SYGVNS. The CDR3 sequence is CASSTPGRGNSPLHF. CDR3 in DNA: TGTGCCAGCAGTACCCCCGGGAGGGGGAATTCACCCCTCCACTTT.

Worth noting for this clonotype: This may be a read error: a much more frequent sequence differs by one nucleotide. The chain joins TRBV7-2 to TRBJ1-2, with D perhaps TRBD1 (5 bases). CDR3 length: 15 residues. V was cut by 5 bases and J by 7 bases, with 20 bases left in between. The germline V gene has CDR1 SGHTA and CDR2 FQGNSA. The CDR3 loop reads CASSPSAEGNGGYTF. The CDR3, as DNA: TGTGCCAGCAGCCCCAGTGCTGAGGGGAACGGTGGCTACACCTTC.

This clonotype was observed a handful of times. The J gene is TRBJ1-4, the V gene TRBV4-3; 7 nucleotides agree with TRBD1. The CDR3 is made up of 16 amino acids. V dropped 0 bases and J dropped 8; count of bases not matched to a gene: 9. Germline V CDR1 and CDR2: LGHNA, YSLEER. The CDR3 DNA reads TGCGCCAGCAGCCAAGAGGGCGGCAGGGGGTCAGAAAAACTGTTTTTT. Protein: CASSQEGGRGSEKLFF.

The chain uses TRBV10-3 and TRBJ2-7, with D maybe TRBD2 (5 bases). V was clipped by 3 bases and J by 3 bases, with 12 bases between them. This CDR3 region has 14 residues. Germline-derived CDR1 and CDR2 are ENHRY and SYGVKD. CDR3 coding DNA: TGTGCCATCAGTGAAGTTAGCGTAGACTACGAGCAGTACTTC. Translating it yields CAISEVSVDYEQYF.

Turning to this clonotype: Just one base apart from a much larger clone, this may be a read error. The chain combines TRBV20-1 with TRBJ2-1; 11 bases line up with TRBD2. This CDR3 is built from 15 residues. The junction had 9 bases not matched to a gene; V was cut back by 3 bases and J by 8 bases. The germline CDR1 and CDR2 sequences are DFQATT and SNEGSKA (reference sequence). CDR3 sequence reads: CSASTRLAGKDEQFF. CDR3 bases: TGCAGTGCTAGTACCAGACTAGCGGGGAAGGATGAGCAGTTCTTC.

This clonotype was counted between two and nine times. This sequence may be a read error, since a much larger clone differs from it by one base. The J gene is TRBJ1-2, the V gene TRBV9; D uncertain. The CDR3 loop spans 13 amino acids. Germline CDR1 reads SGDLS; CDR2 reads YYNGEE. The CDR3, as DNA: TGTGCCAGCAGCGGCACCGTCAGTGGAGGCTACAACTTC. Translating gives CASSGTVSGGYNF.

This clonotype was counted many times. The CDR3 nucleotides read TGCAGTGCTAGACCTGTCCCGGGACAGCGGGGGCAAGAGACCCAGTACTTC. Translation gives CSARPVPGQRGQETQYF. This chain connects TRBV20-1 to TRBJ2-5; D is perhaps TRBD2 (8 bases). Germline values: CDR1 DFQATT, CDR2 SNEGSKA (reference sequence). The CDR3 sequence is 17 residues long. Trimming took off 2 bases at V and 2 bases at J, with 21 bases between the two ends.

Regarding this clonotype: This may come from a read error, since a much larger clone is one base off. V is TRBV7-2 and J is TRBJ2-1; D gene uncertain. CDR1 and CDR2 (germline): SGHTA, FQGNSA. The CDR3 is made up of 15 amino acids. CDR3 nucleotide sequence: TGTGCCGGCAGCTTATTTGCCCTAACATACAATGAGCAGTTCTTC. As protein: CAGSLFALTYNEQFF.

On this clonotype: An end of the junction does not agree with germline; a read error may underlie this. The chain recombines TRBV12-3 or TRBV12-4 with TRBJ1-2; D is ambiguous. The CDR3 totals 14 residues. The CDR3 DNA is TGTGCCAGCAGTCAGGCGGCTGCGGTCTATGGCTGCACCTTC. Its translation is CASSQAAAVYGCTF.

This clonotype appeared a few times. This chain links TRBV5-1 with TRBJ2-3; no firm D call. Germline CDR1 is SGHRS and CDR2 is YFSETQ. Trimming left V 1 base short and J 4 bases short, with 13 bases between. This CDR3 is built from 15 residues. This CDR3 reads CASSLPLGAPDTQYF. DNA of the CDR3: TGCGCCAGCAGCTTGCCGCTCGGAGCCCCAGATACGCAGTATTTT. Full variable domain (outside the CDR3, taken from reference TRBV5-1 and TRBJ2-3): KAGVTQTPRYLIKTRGQQVTLSCSPISGHRSVSWYQQTPGQGLQFLFEYFSETQRNKGNFPGRFSGRQFSNSRSEMNVSTLELGDSALYLCASSLPLGAPDTQYFGPGTRLTVL.

This clonotype appeared many times. The chain is built from TRBV7-6 and TRBJ2-3; D is uncertain. The CDR3 loop spans 15 amino acids. Germline CDR1 reads SGHVS; CDR2 reads FNYEAQ. V was shortened by 5 bases and J by 0 bases, with 12 bases between the two germline ends. CDR3 protein: CASSQTPLSTDTQYF. The DNA for the CDR3 is TGTGCCAGCAGCCAAACTCCTCTAAGCACAGATACGCAGTATTTT. Full variable domain (rest looked up from reference TRBV7-6 and TRBJ2-3): GAGVSQSPRYKVTKRGQDVALRCDPISGHVSLYWYRQALGQGPEFLTYFNYEAQQDKSGLPNDRFSAERPEGSISTLTIQRTEQRDSAMYRCASSQTPLSTDTQYFGPGTRLTVL.

This clonotype was found a few times. The rearrangement joins TRBV27 to TRBJ2-6; TRBD1 aligns across 7 bases. The CDR3 runs 16 residues. Germline values: CDR1 MNHEY, CDR2 SMNVEV (reference sequence). V lost 4 bases to trimming and J lost 4 bases; unmatched junction nucleotides: 7. The DNA of the CDR3 is TGTGCCAGCAGTTCGAGGGGGCGGTTGGGGGCCAACGTCCTGACTTTC. This gives the protein CASSSRGRLGANVLTF.

This rearrangement joins TRBV12-5 to TRBJ2-3; D gene ambiguous. V gave up 4 bases and J gave up 3 bases, with 8 bases separating them. Germline loops: CDR1 LGHNT, CDR2 FRNRAP. This CDR3 is 13 amino acids long. CDR3 amino acids: CASGSRLTDTQYF. For the CDR3, the DNA is TGTGCTAGTGGTTCCCGACTTACAGATACGCAGTATTTT.

Details on this clonotype: A clone one base away is much larger, so this may be a read error. The chain employs TRBV18 and TRBJ2-5; D gene unclear. Germline assignment: CDR1 KGHSH and CDR2 LQKENI. The CDR3 runs 13 residues. CDR3 sequence reads: CTSSTNFGETQYF. The DNA of the CDR3 is TGTACCAGCTCAACAAACTTCGGAGAGACCCAGTACTTC.

There are a few counts of this clonotype. The genes are TRBV6-1 and TRBJ1-5; D remains ambiguous. V was cut by 3 bases and J by 2 bases, with 11 bases left in between. The CDR3 loop spans 15 amino acids. CDR1 is MNHNS, CDR2 SASEGT, per germline. The CDR3 loop reads CASSEVGRGNQPQHF. CDR3 sequence (DNA): TGTGCCAGCAGTGAGGTAGGACGGGGCAATCAGCCCCAGCATTTT.

This clonotype was seen a single time. It may be a read error: a sequence one base away is much more abundant. The rearrangement links TRBV7-2 to TRBJ2-1; tentative D call: TRBD2 (6 bases). Looked up from germline, CDR1 is SGHTA and CDR2 is FQGNSA. This CDR3 spans 13 amino acids. V was pared by 4 bases and J by 10 bases, with 14 bases between. This CDR3 is CASSSRRGYEQFF. The CDR3 DNA sequence: TGTGCCAGCAGCTCCAGACGGGGGTACGAGCAGTTCTTC. The full variable domain, completed using reference TRBV7-2 and TRBJ2-1, is GAGVSQSPSNKVTEKGKDVELRCDPISGHTALYWYRQSLGQGLEFLIYFQGNSAPDKSGLPSDRFSAERTGGSVSTLTIQRTQQEDSAVYLCASSSRRGYEQFFGPGTRLTVL.

V is TRBV10-1 and J is TRBJ1-1; D call uncertain. In germline, CDR1 is WNHNN, CDR2 SYGVQD (reference sequence). Trimming took off 1 base at V and 5 bases at J, with 8 bases between the two ends. This CDR3 comprises 13 residues. The CDR3 nucleotides read TGCGCCAGCAGTGAGTACTTAGGGACTGAAGCTTTCTTT. This encodes CASSEYLGTEAFF.

Ten or more counts support this clonotype. This chain joins TRBV7-9 and TRBJ1-1; tentatively, D is TRBD1 (5 bases). This CDR3 is built from 14 residues. V lost 2 bases and J 4 bases, leaving 11 bases between the germline ends. CDR1 SEHNR and CDR2 FQNEAQ come from the germline V gene (reference sequence). The CDR3, as DNA: TGTGCCAGCAGCTTAATTGGGGGAGCCACTGAAGCTTTCTTT. Protein sequence: CASSLIGGATEAFF.

In its sample, this clonotype was seen many times. The chain combines TRBV2 with TRBJ2-3; D is possibly TRBD1 (5 bases). Germline values: CDR1 SNHLY, CDR2 FYNNEI. Deletions cut 0 bases from V and 0 bases from J, with 7 bases between. The CDR3 consists of 15 residues. The CDR3 region is CASSEAGVSTDTQYF. CDR3 DNA: TGTGCCAGCAGTGAAGCAGGGGTTAGCACAGATACGCAGTATTTT.

This clonotype was seen at least ten times. The CDR3 DNA follows: TGTGCCAGCAGTTTGGAGCAAACCTCCTACAATGAGCAGTTCTTC. Translated: CASSLEQTSYNEQFF. The J gene is TRBJ2-1, the V gene TRBV12-3 or TRBV12-4, with no clear D. The CDR3 has 15 amino acids. The germline V and J ends were trimmed by 3 bases and 0 bases, with 9 bases remaining between them.

This clonotype occurred a few times. One base away lies a much larger clone, so this may be a sequencing read error. The rearrangement joins TRBV12-3 or TRBV12-4 to TRBJ2-7; perhaps TRBD1 as D (5 bases). The ends were cut back, 6 bases at V and 10 bases at J, with 25 bases in the middle. The CDR3 runs 15 residues. DNA of the CDR3: TGTGCCAGCAGCCCCGTTTGGGGCCCCCAAGAGGCCCAGTACTTC. This sequence encodes CASSPVWGPQEAQYF.